This T cell receptor beta chain appears in the sequencing data of a study of PD-1 blockade in classical Hodgkin lymphoma. The wider study: Patients were infused with nivolumab 3 mg/kg every 2 weeks.

The sample's time point: cycle 4 day 1 (C4D1), after less than 7 weeks of nivolumab. All trial patients relapsed after autologous stem cell transplantation. Germline-derived CDR1 and CDR2 are MNHEY and SMNVEV (reference sequence). The V end lost 1 base, the J end lost 2 bases, and 8 bases lay between the germline ends. The CDR3 runs 14 residues. Profiled with immunoSEQ multiplex PCR; TCRdb holds only in-frame clones, not every one. The table lists 31,000 or so clones, 65% to 80% of them singletons. The V and J genes are TRBV27 and TRBJ1-2; tentatively, D is TRBD1 (5 bases). Sequenced here: peripheral blood mononuclear cells (PBMCs), sampled before the fourth cycle of nivolumab. This clonotype originated in a human donor with classical Hodgkin lymphoma. DNA of the CDR3: TGTGCCAGCAGTTTATTACCAGGGAACTATGGCTACACCTTC. As protein: CASSLLPGNYGYTF.